These 21 T cell receptor beta chains were all obtained from the same sample, sequenced in a study of blood T cell repertoires in COVID-19. Method: immunoSEQ multiplex PCR; TCRdb's copy keeps in-frame clones and lacks some. The sample yields around 260,000 clones, approximately 86% seen once. Specimen: peripheral blood. These receptors originate from a man aged 35-49 years who had recovered from COVID-19.

The rearrangement joins TRBV7-6 to TRBJ2-2, with D possibly TRBD2 on 6 matching bases. The V end lost 5 bases, the J end lost 1 base, and 17 bases lay between the germline ends. Per germline, CDR1 SGHVS and CDR2 FNYEAQ. The CDR3 is 17 amino acids. The CDR3: CASSPAPAGLNTGELFF. The DNA of the CDR3 is TGTGCCAGCAGCCCCGCCCCAGCGGGTCTGAACACCGGGGAGCTGTTTTTT.

This clone has ten or more counts. This chain joins TRBV5-1 and TRBJ1-3; D perhaps matches TRBD1 (5 bases). CDR3 length: 16 amino acids. V lost 4 bases and J lost 2, with 16 bases in between. Germline values: CDR1 SGHRS, CDR2 YFSETQ. CDR3 coding DNA: TGCGCCAGCAGCCTCGAGGGGAGGGGAACTGGAAACACCATATATTTT. As protein: CASSLEGRGTGNTIYF. The whole variable domain, remainder taken from reference TRBV5-1 and TRBJ1-3, is KAGVTQTPRYLIKTRGQQVTLSCSPISGHRSVSWYQQTPGQGLQFLFEYFSETQRNKGNFPGRFSGRQFSNSRSEMNVSTLELGDSALYLCASSLEGRGTGNTIYFGEGSWLTVV.

This chain connects TRBV6-5 to TRBJ2-7; tentatively, D is TRBD2 (5 bases). V lost 5 bases, J lost 2 bases, and 13 bases lay in between. Germline CDR1 MNHEY, CDR2 SVGAGI. This CDR3 has 14 residues. The CDR3 region has the DNA TGTGCCAGCAGTCGACTACCCGAGACCTACGAGCAGTACTTC. Amino acid sequence: CASSRLPETYEQYF.

The chain carries TRBV7-2 and TRBJ2-5; possibly TRBD1 for D (8 bases). The germline V gene encodes CDR1 SGHTA and CDR2 FQGNSA. The CDR3 sequence is 15 residues long. V was pared by 5 bases and J by 5 bases, with 18 bases between. The CDR3 spells CASSQGARGSETQYF. CDR3 DNA: TGTGCCAGCAGCCAGGGGGCGCGGGGGTCGGAGACCCAGTACTTC.

This clone has a handful of counts. The J gene is TRBJ2-2, the V gene TRBV19; TRBD1 matches 7 bases. V lost 7 bases and J lost 6; bases outside the gene matches: 14. CDR3 length: 16 amino acids. Germline loops: CDR1 LNHDA, CDR2 SQIVND (reference sequence). CDR3 bases: TGTGCCAGTAACTTCCCCCCGACAGGGATAGCCGGGGAGCTGTTTTTT. Translation gives CASNFPPTGIAGELFF.

The V gene is TRBV2, the J gene TRBJ1-2, with D tentatively TRBD1 (6 bases). The CDR3 extends over 14 amino acids. The V gene's germline CDR1 is SNHLY and CDR2 FYNNEI. Trimming stripped 1 base from V and 0 bases from J, with 6 bases between. CDR3 amino acids: CASSEGTANYGYTF. The DNA for the CDR3 is TGTGCCAGCAGTGAAGGGACAGCTAACTATGGCTACACCTTC.

The chain uses TRBV11-2 and TRBJ2-7, with TRBD1 identical over 11 bases. CDR1 and CDR2 from the germline V gene are SGHAT and FQNNGV. The CDR3 is made up of 16 amino acids. J was trimmed by 3 bases and V by 5 bases; bases with no gene match: 9. The CDR3 spells CASSRFRTGGNYEQYF. CDR3 nucleotides: TGTGCCAGCAGCCGGTTCCGGACAGGGGGCAACTACGAGCAGTACTTC. The variable domain in full, with the rest retrieved from reference TRBV11-2 and TRBJ2-7, is EAGVAQSPRYKIIEKRQSVAFWCNPISGHATLYWYQQILGQGPKLLIQFQNNGVVDDSQLPKDRFSAERLKGVDSTLKIQPAKLEDSAVYLCASSRFRTGGNYEQYFGPGTRLTVT.

The chain recombines TRBV11-2 with TRBJ2-7; weak D call: TRBD2 (7 bases). The length of the CDR3 is 18 residues. The germline V gene encodes CDR1 SGHAT and CDR2 FQNNGV. The V end lost 6 bases, the J end lost 2 bases, and 26 bases lay between the germline ends. The CDR3 loop reads CASRPSSLAGGPPYEQYF. CDR3 in DNA: TGTGCCAGCAGACCAAGCAGCCTGGCCGGGGGGCCCCCCTACGAGCAGTACTTC.

The CDR3 sequence: CASTPGASSTDTQYF. CDR3 nucleotides: TGTGCCAGCACCCCGGGAGCTTCTAGCACAGATACGCAGTATTTT. The chain is built from TRBV9 and TRBJ2-3, with D possibly matching TRBD2 (6 bases). Germline CDR1 reads SGDLS; CDR2 reads YYNGEE. The V and J ends lost 6 bases and 0 bases respectively, with 14 bases between them. The CDR3 has 15 residues.

The rearrangement uses TRBV11-2 and TRBJ2-7; the D is unclear. Deletions cut 2 bases from V and 0 bases from J, with 8 bases between. In germline, CDR1 is SGHAT, CDR2 FQNNGV. The CDR3 runs 14 residues. CDR3 coding DNA: TGTGCCAGCAGCTTAACGGTTTACTCCTACGAGCAGTACTTC. Its protein is CASSLTVYSYEQYF.

CDR3 region: CSARVPGGYTF. The CDR3, as DNA: TGCAGTGCTAGGGTCCCGGGGGGCTACACCTTC. The V and J genes are TRBV20-1 and TRBJ1-2; D gene ambiguous. Germline V lookup: CDR1 DFQATT, CDR2 SNEGSKA (reference sequence). The CDR3 consists of 11 residues. Trimming left V 3 bases short and J 8 bases short, with 10 bases between.

V usage is TRBV13 and J usage is TRBJ2-2; TRBD2 agrees at 13 bases. This CDR3 is 17 amino acids long. Trimming removed 5 bases from V and 1 base from J; junction bases left unmatched: 4. From germline, CDR1 is PRHDT and CDR2 FYEKMQ (reference sequence). The CDR3 protein is CASSLGLAGRNTGELFF. CDR3 coding DNA: TGTGCCAGCAGCCTGGGACTAGCGGGACGGAACACCGGGGAGCTGTTTTTT.

This chain joins TRBV29-1 and TRBJ2-5; 9 bases fit TRBD1. V lost 2 bases to trimming and J lost 9 bases; unmatched junction nucleotides: 7. The CDR3 consists of 13 residues. Germline CDR1 SQVTM, CDR2 ANQGSEA. The CDR3 is CSVERGQGAPQYF. In DNA form, the CDR3 reads TGCAGCGTTGAAAGGGGACAGGGTGCGCCCCAGTACTTC.

This chain connects TRBV6-2 or TRBV6-3 to TRBJ1-5; D unclear. Trimming shortened V by 6 bases and J by 1 base, and 16 bases separated the two germline ends. The CDR3 extends over 16 amino acids. The germline gives CDR1 MNHEY, CDR2 SVGEGT. This CDR3 is CASSRGVSLSNQPQHF. The CDR3 DNA is TGTGCCAGCAGCCGAGGCGTTTCTTTAAGCAATCAGCCCCAGCATTTT.

The genes are TRBV7-9 and TRBJ2-7; 12 positions agree with TRBD2. The CDR3 runs 16 residues. Germline CDR1 SEHNR, CDR2 FQNEAQ (reference sequence). J was trimmed by 4 bases and V by 0 bases; bases with no gene match: 4. The CDR3: CASSLAPTSGRYEQYF. CDR3 nucleotide sequence: TGTGCCAGCAGCTTAGCTCCGACTAGCGGGAGATACGAGCAGTACTTC.

This clone has only one observation. V usage is TRBV30 and J usage is TRBJ1-1; D unclear. V was clipped by 2 bases and J by 6 bases, with 10 bases between them. The CDR3 covers 12 residues. Germline lookup yields CDR1 GTSNPN and CDR2 SVGIG (reference sequence). The CDR3 DNA follows: TGTGCCTGGAGTAGTGTGGGCGCTGAAGCTTTCTTT. Translating gives CAWSSVGAEAFF. Full variable domain (outside the CDR3, taken from reference TRBV30 and TRBJ1-1): SQTIHQWPATLVQPVGSPLSLECTVEGTSNPNLYWYRQAAGRGLQLLFYSVGIGQISSEVPQNLSASRPQDRQFILSSKKLLLSDSGFYLCAWSSVGAEAFFGQGTRLTVV.

This chain connects TRBV2 to TRBJ1-5; D is undetermined. CDR3 length: 13 residues. Trimming shortened V by 2 bases and J by 4 bases, and 6 bases separated the two germline ends. Germline CDR1 and CDR2: SNHLY and FYNNEI. In DNA, the CDR3 is TGTGCCAGCAGTGAATTCGTTAATCAGCCCCAGCATTTT. Translating gives CASSEFVNQPQHF. Full variable domain (remainder filled in from reference TRBV2 and TRBJ1-5): EPEVTQTPSHQVTQMGQEVILRCVPISNHLYFYWYRQILGQKVEFLVSFYNNEISEKSEIFDDQFSVERPDGSNFTLKIRSTKLEDSAMYFCASSEFVNQPQHFGDGTRLSIL.

This clone was seen only a few times. CDR3 in DNA: TGTGCCAGCAATCCGCTAGCGGGAGCAGAGACCCAGTACTTC. Protein sequence: CASNPLAGAETQYF. The V gene is TRBV27, the J gene TRBJ2-5, with 10 nucleotides matching TRBD2. The CDR3 has 14 residues. With V trimmed by 7 bases and J by 4 bases, 6 bases remained unmatched. Germline V CDR1 and CDR2: MNHEY, SMNVEV (reference sequence).

V is TRBV5-1 and J is TRBJ2-1; D is ambiguous. Germline V gene lookup returns CDR1 SGHRS and CDR2 YFSETQ. V lost 0 bases to trimming and J lost 7 bases, with 11 bases between them. The CDR3 is made up of 14 amino acids. CDR3 bases: TGCGCCAGCAGCTTGGTCACTACAACGAATGAGCAGTTCTTC. It codes for CASSLVTTTNEQFF.

This clone was recorded once. The gene calls are TRBV6-5 and TRBJ2-3; 9 bases are a match to TRBD1. Germline CDR1 MNHEY, CDR2 SVGAGI. Trimming removed 4 bases from V and 5 bases from J; junction bases left unmatched: 4. The CDR3 runs 14 residues. The CDR3 DNA reads TGTGCCAGCAGTTCAGGGACAGGGAAAGATACGCAGTATTTT. As protein: CASSSGTGKDTQYF.

This clone was detected a few times. V and J are TRBV6-6 and TRBJ2-5; D not resolved. This CDR3 spans 12 amino acids. Trimming pared 5 bases from V and 5 bases from J, leaving 9 bases between. Germline-derived CDR1 and CDR2 are MNHNY and SVGAGI (reference sequence). DNA for the CDR3: TGTGCCAGCAGTGCCCCTCGGGAGACCCAGTACTTC. Its protein is CASSAPRETQYF.